These 18 T cell receptor beta chains originate from one sample sequenced in a study of CD4 T cells in relation to SARS-CoV-2 and coronaviruses. Sequencing used immunoSEQ multiplex PCR; TCRdb keeps in-frame clones, though not all of them. This table has about 24,000 clones, under 80% appearing once. CD4+ T cells from unexposed donors were obtained before the COVID-19 pandemic (2011-2018). After about 11 days of culture, CD4+ T cells were isolated. Antigen specificity for these receptors is unknown. Material: CD4+ T cells from PBMCs, cultured in vitro. The source is a human donor in good health.

The chain has TRBV19 and TRBJ1-2, with D possibly being TRBD1 (5 bases). The CDR3 covers 15 residues. Deletions cut 6 bases from V and 3 bases from J, with 17 bases between. Germline CDR1 reads LNHDA; CDR2 reads SQIVND (reference sequence). CDR3 nucleotides: TGTGCCAGTAGGCCGGATTCCGGGACGGACTATGGCTACACCTTC. It translates to CASRPDSGTDYGYTF. Supplemented by reference TRBV19 and TRBJ1-2, the full variable domain reads DGGITQSPKYLFRKEGQNVTLSCEQNLNHDAMYWYRQDPGQGLRLIYYSQIVNDFQKGDIAEGYSVSREKKESFPLTVTSAQKNPTAFYLCASRPDSGTDYGYTFGSGTRLTVV.

The chain combines TRBV25-1 with TRBJ2-7, with no clear D. V was cut by 3 bases and J by 4 bases, with 7 bases left in between. Germline V gives CDR1 MGHDK, CDR2 SYGVNS. The length of the CDR3 is 12 residues. CDR3 coding DNA: TGTGCCAGCAGTGACCGAACTTACGAGCAGTACTTC. It specifies CASSDRTYEQYF.

The J gene is TRBJ2-2, the V gene TRBV2, with D unresolved. In germline, CDR1 is SNHLY, CDR2 FYNNEI. Trimming cost V 9 bases and J 0 bases, with 11 bases left between them. The CDR3 is made up of 14 amino acids. The CDR3 here is CARPRDANTGELFF. The DNA for the CDR3 is TGTGCCAGGCCGCGCGACGCGAACACCGGGGAGCTGTTTTTT.

This chain links TRBV2 with TRBJ1-5; no definite D call. CDR1 and CDR2 from the germline V gene are SNHLY and FYNNEI. There are 15 residues in the CDR3. Trimming cost V 1 base and J 3 bases, with 10 bases left between them. CDR3 DNA sequence: TGTGCCAGCAGTGAAGGCCGGCAGCCCAATCAGCCCCAGCATTTT. Its translation is CASSEGRQPNQPQHF. The full variable domain, rest sourced from reference TRBV2 and TRBJ1-5, is EPEVTQTPSHQVTQMGQEVILRCVPISNHLYFYWYRQILGQKVEFLVSFYNNEISEKSEIFDDQFSVERPDGSNFTLKIRSTKLEDSAMYFCASSEGRQPNQPQHFGDGTRLSIL.

The rearrangement joins TRBV14 to TRBJ2-7; D is possibly TRBD1 (6 bases). V lost 4 bases and J lost 7, with 20 bases in between. This CDR3 spans 15 amino acids. Looked up from germline, CDR1 is SGHDN and CDR2 is FVKESK. The CDR3: CASSRGQKVLEEQYF. In DNA form, the CDR3 reads TGTGCCAGCAGCCGGGGACAAAAGGTACTAGAGGAGCAGTACTTC.

This chain uses TRBV6-5 with TRBJ2-1; maybe TRBD1 (5 bases). Germline-derived CDR1 and CDR2 are MNHEY and SVGAGI. With 6 bases removed from V and 7 bases from J, the gap between germline ends came to 19 bases. This CDR3 region has 15 residues. The CDR3 DNA follows: TGTGCCAGCAGGCCAGGGTGGTTTGAACAAAATGAGCAGTTCTTC. It is translated as CASRPGWFEQNEQFF.

This sequence joins TRBV27 and TRBJ2-7, with no clear D. Trimming pared 3 bases from V and 6 bases from J, leaving 15 bases between. Germline CDR1 is MNHEY and CDR2 is SMNVEV (reference sequence). The CDR3 has 14 amino acids. CDR3 in amino acids: CASSFVGNSREQYF. Written as DNA, the CDR3 is TGTGCCAGCAGTTTTGTAGGGAACTCTCGCGAGCAGTACTTC.

This chain joins TRBV3-1 (or the pseudogene TRBV3-2) and TRBJ1-2; D is unresolved. CDR1 and CDR2 (germline): LGHDT, YNNKEL (reference sequence). The CDR3 is 15 residues long. Trimming removed 1 base from V and 0 bases from J, with 9 bases in between. For the CDR3, the DNA is TGTGCCAGCAGCCAAGGTGACGGGTCTAACTATGGCTACACCTTC. This codes for CASSQGDGSNYGYTF.

The CDR3 region is CAWEGGPYEQYF. The CDR3 DNA is TGTGCCTGGGAGGGGGGGCCGTACGAGCAGTACTTC. The V gene is TRBV30, the J gene TRBJ2-7; the D gene is possibly TRBD2 (7 bases). This CDR3 has 12 amino acids. The ends were cut back, 5 bases at V and 4 bases at J, with 12 bases in the middle. The germline gives CDR1 GTSNPN, CDR2 SVGIG (reference sequence).

Comments on this clone: Additional DNA sequences in this sample encode the identical CDR3. The chain uses TRBV30 and TRBJ1-1; possible D gene TRBD1, 6 bases. The CDR3 is 14 residues long. Per germline, CDR1 GTSNPN and CDR2 SVGIG (reference sequence). V lost 0 bases, J lost 0 bases, and 8 bases lay in between. The chain's CDR3 is CAWSVTGLNTEAFF. The CDR3 DNA reads as TGTGCCTGGAGTGTAACAGGGCTGAACACTGAAGCTTTCTTT.

The CDR3 nucleotides read TGTGCCAGCGGAAATTGGGGAGTAGAGACCATATATTTT. Translation gives CASGNWGVETIYF. The rearrangement uses TRBV12-3 or TRBV12-4 and TRBJ1-3; D gene unclear. V was shortened by 8 bases and J by 10 bases, with 18 bases between the two germline ends. The CDR3 length is 13 residues.

This chain joins TRBV4-2 and TRBJ2-7; D unresolved. V was clipped by 0 bases and J by 3 bases, with 15 bases between them. Germline V gives CDR1 LGHNA, CDR2 YNFKEQ. This CDR3 is built from 16 residues. In nucleotides, the CDR3 is TGTGCCAGCAGCCAAGATCAGTCGGCTAGAAACTACGAGCAGTACTTC. It is translated as CASSQDQSARNYEQYF.

The rearrangement links TRBV7-3 to TRBJ1-1; tentative D call: TRBD1 (6 bases). Looked up from germline, CDR1 is SGHTA and CDR2 is FQGTGA. The CDR3 loop spans 13 amino acids. V was shortened by 5 bases and J by 8 bases, with 15 bases between the two germline ends. CDR3 in amino acids: CASSPPGGTEAFF. In DNA form, the CDR3 reads TGTGCCAGCAGCCCGCCGGGGGGGACAGAAGCTTTCTTT.

V usage is TRBV4-2 and J usage is TRBJ2-1, with D perhaps TRBD1 (6 bases). The V end was cut by 1 base, the J end by 8 bases, with 18 bases between. The germline V gene encodes CDR1 LGHNA and CDR2 YNFKEQ. The CDR3 has 16 amino acids. For the CDR3, the DNA is TGTGCCAGCAGCCAAGTAGGGAAAACAGGGAACTATGAGCAGTTCTTC. Translated, it gives CASSQVGKTGNYEQFF.

The chain recombines TRBV5-1 with TRBJ1-2; D is possibly TRBD1 (6 bases). CDR1 is SGHRS and CDR2 is YFSETQ in the germline V gene. V dropped 4 bases and J dropped 2 bases, with 12 bases sitting between them. The CDR3 sequence is 14 residues long. Here the CDR3 reads CASSPDGTNYGYTF. The DNA for the CDR3 is TGCGCCAGCAGCCCTGACGGGACAAACTATGGCTACACCTTC.

The chain employs TRBV10-3 and TRBJ1-6, with D possibly being TRBD1 (6 bases). This CDR3 region has 13 residues. V was cut by 4 bases and J by 10 bases, with 11 bases left in between. The germline gives CDR1 ENHRY, CDR2 SYGVKD. The DNA for the CDR3 is TGTGCCATCAGTGGGGGGCGCAACTCACCCCTCCACTTT. Translating it yields CAISGGRNSPLHF.

The chain has TRBV7-2 and TRBJ1-1; weak D call: TRBD1 (5 bases). Germline lookup yields CDR1 SGHTA and CDR2 FQGNSA. This CDR3 region has 14 residues. Trimming removed 4 bases from V and 1 base from J, with 10 bases in between. The CDR3 DNA sequence: TGTGCCAGCAGCTGGGGACGAGGGAACACTGAAGCTTTCTTT. It codes for CASSWGRGNTEAFF.

This clone was observed a handful of times. The chain employs TRBV2 and TRBJ1-2, with TRBD1 matching 7 bases. The CDR3 loop spans 12 amino acids. CDR1 SNHLY and CDR2 FYNNEI come from the germline V gene. V lost 6 bases to trimming and J lost 2 bases; unmatched junction nucleotides: 0. CDR3 DNA sequence: TGTGCCAGCAGGGGACAGAACTATGGCTACACCTTC. Its translation: CASRGQNYGYTF.